The present entry profiles one TCR beta chain with its context. Its antigen is currently not known. Base quality data are lacking; no much larger clone is found one base away. The library came from the immunoSEQ multiplex PCR assay. The multiplex PCR relied on a mix of 60 forward primers for TCR Vbeta segments and 13 reverse primers for TCR Jbeta segments. A multiplex PCR assay on genomic DNA amplified the CDR3 region of rearranged TCR beta genes. The Illumina HiSeq System was used to sequence the amplified TCR beta libraries as 87-base-pair reads. On the authors' methods: Across the 500 to 700 repertoires, a later analysis counted roughly 77 million unique TCR beta chains, roughly 11 million of which were shared by at least two donors. Raw reads were error-corrected and collapsed into unique sequences with a nearest-neighbor algorithm that merged closely related sequences to remove PCR and sequencing errors. V, D and J gene segments were assigned by aligning CDR3 sequences to IMGT reference sequences. Each retained sequence needed at least a six-nucleotide match to both a V gene segment and a J gene segment. Rearrangements were called productive when the CDR3 lacked stop codons and stayed in frame with V and J; all others were non-productive. CDR3 was defined according to IMGT convention as the region running from the second conserved V-encoded cysteine to the conserved J-encoded phenylalanine. In an earlier analysis of more than 550 of the donors, sequences lacking an unambiguous match to a single V gene segment were excluded. An earlier analysis of just under 600 of the donors called V segments functional above 56.7% productive rearrangements and segregating when the between-donor standard deviation exceeded 5%. A statistical classification framework was built for diagnosing cytomegalovirus status from the catalog of TCR beta chain sequences. V and J gene assignment, in a later analysis, came from comparing TCR nucleotide sequences with IMGT/GENE-DB human TR gene sequences. A later analysis assigned CDR3 sequences and most-parsimonious VDJ recombination scenarios with the TCRdist pipeline. In a later analysis, each TCR beta chain was defined by its CDR3 amino acid sequence together with its V-gene family, and reads without a unique V-gene family were excluded. A later analysis removed 592 highly shared, low-generation-probability nucleotide sequences to deal with suspected cross-contamination and a sequencing artifact. In a later analysis, a clonal expansion index was calculated for each public chain from normalized within-repertoire ranks of inferred template counts. A later analysis computed generation probabilities with a VDJ recombination model fitted to out-of-frame rearrangements, and checked the results against IGoR. In a later analysis, TCR-TCR, TCR-HLA and TCR-CMV co-occurrence was scored with hypergeometric tests, and a repertoire-size bias correction was applied to TCR pairs. To estimate false discovery rates, a later analysis permuted the HLA or CMV assignments 20 times. A later analysis grouped co-occurring TCRs with DBSCAN, adding TCRdist sequence similarity when clustering within HLA-allele-positive subsets. Repertoires with fewer than 30,000 or more than 120,000 public chains, plus five repertoires with anomalous nucleotide sharing, were excluded from co-occurrence clustering. Imported from immuneACCESS, the table was reduced by TCRdb to in-frame sequences with V and J called. These copies leave out some clones; in studies compared against another copy, an unresolved V gene accounts for under half, and the cause of the remainder is not known. V and J calls and clone size are those listed in that table; D and trimming were worked out from the DNA. The sample data list fewer than 150,000 clones, and approximately 71% of these were observed just once. The top ten clonotypes cover roughly 2% of the sample.

The data were obtained in a study of cytomegalovirus exposure and HLA in healthy donors listed by TCRdb under 2017. Concerning the study at large: An earlier analysis of roughly 610 of the donors reported roughly 300 Gb of sequence data and 117 million unique TCR beta sequences obtained from about 179 million T cells. An early release covering some 640 HLA-typed donors comprised about 300 gigabases of sequencing data and roughly 85 million unique TCR sequences. Of the 350 to 400 genotyped donors, approximately 83% fell in the genetic ancestry cluster associated with self-reported Caucasian donors. The aim of the study was to test whether cataloging public T cell receptors could identify signatures of past pathogen exposure. The study used immunosequencing to profile the T cell repertoires of 666 subjects and linked those repertoires to cytomegalovirus serostatus. Along with the roughly 700-subject first cohort, a separate validation cohort of over 90 different subjects was used. The study combined high-throughput TCR immunosequencing, statistical association of individual TCRs with disease status, and machine learning to predict cytomegalovirus infection status. A later analysis re-examined previously published TCR beta repertoires from just over 650 donors and added high-resolution HLA genotyping to investigate patterns of TCR occurrence. Rather than drawing on any new phenotypic data, the later analysis identified candidate immune exposures from TCR beta sequences and the way those sequences occurred across donors. In an earlier analysis of 500 to 650 of the donors, high-throughput TCR beta sequencing was used to judge whether each TCR beta V gene segment behaved as functional or pseudogenic. Alongside the repertoire data, information on donor age, sex, ethnicity and CMV serostatus was compiled. A later genetic analysis took genome-wide SNP genotypes for about three fifths of the 666 donors and used that subset as a discovery cohort. Every repertoire in the discovery cohort had been generated on one and the same sequencing platform. Both class I and class II loci were covered by HLA typing, at four-digit resolution. Typing coverage varied by locus: 629-630 donors for A, B, C, DRB1 and DQB1; roughly 560 for DQA1; 606 for DPA1; approximately 450 for DPB1. Roughly 5 DR-DQ haplotypes were treated as single units for association and clustering because of strong linkage in the cohort. On average, roughly 240,000 unique TCR beta nucleotide sequences were sequenced per donor among fewer than 500 genotyped donors of the cohort, with roughly 19% of those sequences being non-productive. What the work shows at the level of the full study, not this receptor alone: The classifier was reported to diagnose cytomegalovirus status with high specificity and sensitivity in both the original and validation cohorts. Some IMGT-functional V segments, including TRBV6-2 and TRBV6-3, could not be told apart with the 87-base-pair reads, so those segments were excluded. An association between a missense DCLRE1C variant and V-gene and J-gene trimming of TCR beta chains was found in a later genetic analysis and replicated in an independent cohort. A later analysis found that HLA-associated TCR beta chains were more clonally expanded and had lower generation probabilities than equally common non-associated chains. Roughly uniform sequencing depth across donors was assumed in presence/absence analyses, although this assumption may not hold. Because HLA typing was missing for some donors at each locus, association tests included only the typed subset. Immune exposure information for the cohort was limited to CMV serostatus. According to a later analysis, most CMV-associated TCR beta chains appeared to be HLA-restricted, and the HLA associations seemed to be driven largely by CMV exposure. A later genetic analysis reported fewer N-insertions in productive TCRs among donors in an Asian-associated ancestry cluster than the approximately 700-donor mean. Assigning TCR associations to individual alleles was difficult when HLA alleles, especially DR and DQ, strongly co-occurred. Because counts were too low, about 15 rarely observed V segments, including chromosome 9 orphons, were left out of the earlier analysis of a few hundred of the donors. A further reported finding was that TCR beta sequences accurately predicted the HLA-A and HLA-B alleles for most subjects in the first cohort. In a later analysis, the rate of TCR association differed among HLA loci, with DRB1 alleles having the most associated TCRs and HLA-C alleles having the fewest. According to a later analysis, parvovirus B19, influenza, CMV and Epstein-Barr virus appeared linked to several top co-occurrence clusters. Most TCR sequences were seen in very few donors, while some public TCRs were found in many individuals. A cluster of highly shared sequence variants was judged likely to represent a technical artifact of the sequencing pipeline. In an earlier analysis of 500 to 650 of the donors, most TCR beta V segments appeared in productive rearrangements about 87% or about 30% of the time, broadly matching IMGT annotations. Linkage disequilibrium might explain the correlated functional status among segregating V segments, but an unknown experimental factor could not be ruled out. The authors suggested that the approach could potentially be generalized to other disease states and immunological phenotypes. In vitro tests confirmed that a few of the cytomegalovirus-associated TCR beta chains recognize cytomegalovirus antigens. In the study, 150 to 200 TCR beta chains were listed as associated with cytomegalovirus. Only TCR beta chains were sequenced in this cohort, and the absence of alpha or paired-chain data limited detectable features. At a false discovery rate of 0.05, a later analysis linked 16,951 TCR beta sequences to specific HLA alleles.

The V end gives up 1 base and the J end 8 bases, leaving 6 bases in the junction not matched to a gene. CDR1 MGHRA and CDR2 YSYEKL were looked up in the germline V gene. Measured from the cysteine to the phenylalanine, the CDR3 is 15 residues long. The DNA shown is the 45-base CDR3, in frame from base 1. In total, about 650 healthy bone marrow donors made up the cohort. At the time of sampling, all cohort members were nominally healthy, though unrecorded immune exposures were likely present. The donor was CMV seronegative and was included in the group of 352 seronegative cohort members. Each donor provided a peripheral blood sample, and peripheral blood mononuclear cells were used for TCR beta sequencing. The Qiagen DNeasy Blood Extraction Kit was used to extract genomic DNA from the blood cell samples.

The chain is encoded by TRBV4-1 joined to TRBJ2-1; TRBD1 fits 9 bases in the junction. The sample was PBMCs. The TCR originated in a young man in good health and CMV-seronegative. The nucleotides are TGCGCCAGCAGCCAAGTAGGGACAGGGACGGATGAGCAGTTCTTC. Translation gives CASSQVGTGTDEQFF.